This record covers a single T cell receptor beta chain. This sample was included in a study of blood T cell repertoires in COVID-19. TCRdb's table, derived via immunoSEQ multiplex PCR, lists solely in-frame clones and lacks some. Of about 90,000 clones listed, 75% to 90% are singletons. CDR1 is KGHDR and CDR2 is SFDVKD in the germline V gene. This CDR3 region has 17 residues. Losses at the gene ends were 2 bases for V and 0 bases for J; bases not matched to a gene: 3. This clonotype was obtained from a male donor with acute or convalescent COVID-19. This sequence joins TRBV24-1 and TRBJ2-3; 11 nucleotides agree with TRBD2. Sequencing was done on a sample of peripheral blood. The CDR3 spells CATSDSRLAGSTDTQYF. Here the CDR3 DNA reads TGTGCCACCAGTGATTCCCGACTAGCGGGGAGCACAGATACGCAGTATTTT.